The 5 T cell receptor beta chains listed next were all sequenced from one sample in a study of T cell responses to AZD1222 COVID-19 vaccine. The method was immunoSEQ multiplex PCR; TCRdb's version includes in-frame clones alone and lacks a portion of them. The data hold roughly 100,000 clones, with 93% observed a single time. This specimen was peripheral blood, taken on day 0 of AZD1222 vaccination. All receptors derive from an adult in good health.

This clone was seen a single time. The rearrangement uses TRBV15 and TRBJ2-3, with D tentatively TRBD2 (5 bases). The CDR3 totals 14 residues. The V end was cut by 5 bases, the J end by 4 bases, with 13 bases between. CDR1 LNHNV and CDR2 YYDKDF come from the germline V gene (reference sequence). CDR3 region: CATSAGPLPDTQYF. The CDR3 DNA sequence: TGTGCCACCAGCGCGGGTCCCCTGCCAGATACGCAGTATTTT. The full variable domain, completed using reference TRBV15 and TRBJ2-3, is DAMVIQNPRYQVTQFGKPVTLSCSQTLNHNVMYWYQQKSSQAPKLLFHYYDKDFNNEADTPDNFQSRRPNTSFCFLDIRSPGLGDTAMYLCATSAGPLPDTQYFGPGTRLTVL.

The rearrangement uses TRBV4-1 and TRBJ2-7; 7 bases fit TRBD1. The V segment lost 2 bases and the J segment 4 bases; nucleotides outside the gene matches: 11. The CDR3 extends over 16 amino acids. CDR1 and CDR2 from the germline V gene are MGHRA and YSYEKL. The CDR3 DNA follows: TGCGCCAGCAGCCAATTAGTTAAGGGGGCGCCATACGAGCAGTACTTC. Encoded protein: CASSQLVKGAPYEQYF.

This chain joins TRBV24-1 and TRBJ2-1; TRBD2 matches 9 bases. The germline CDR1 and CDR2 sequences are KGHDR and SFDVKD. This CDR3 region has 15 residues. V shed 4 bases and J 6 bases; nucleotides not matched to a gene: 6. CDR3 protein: CATSDGGRAINEQFF. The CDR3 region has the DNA TGTGCCACCAGTGACGGCGGGAGGGCCATCAATGAGCAGTTCTTC.

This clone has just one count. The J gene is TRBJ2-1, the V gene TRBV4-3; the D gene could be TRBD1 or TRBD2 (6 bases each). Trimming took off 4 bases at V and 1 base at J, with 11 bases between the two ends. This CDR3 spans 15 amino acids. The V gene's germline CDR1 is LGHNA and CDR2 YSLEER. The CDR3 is CASSPGGGSYNEQFF. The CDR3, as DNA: TGCGCCAGCAGCCCAGGAGGGGGTTCCTACAATGAGCAGTTCTTC.

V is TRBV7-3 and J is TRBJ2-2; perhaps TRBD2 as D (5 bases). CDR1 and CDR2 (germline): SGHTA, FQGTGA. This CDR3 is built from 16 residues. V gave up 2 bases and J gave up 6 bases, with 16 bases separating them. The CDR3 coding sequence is TGTGCCAGCAGCTTATCCGGGGATCCCGGGGCCGGGGAGCTGTTTTTT. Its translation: CASSLSGDPGAGELFF.